One sample yielded the 29 T cell receptor beta chains listed below, sequenced in a study of T-cell reconstitution after alpha-beta-depleted transplantation in children. Preparation of the TCRbeta library used unique molecular identifiers. In TCRdb, the PCR reads were re-called with MiXCR into one record per CDR3 protein. The sample holds about 130,000 distinct CDR3 sequences; roughly 9% are singletons and the top ten take less than 25%. The sequenced sample was PBMCs, mostly from graft donor cells, obtained 180 days after TCRalphabeta/CD19-depleted stem cell transplant. These receptors originate from a girl under three years old who had a stem cell transplant for combined immunodeficiency, so the T cells may come from the graft donor.

Only a few counts were recorded for this clonotype. The V call is TRBV11-2, the J call TRBJ2-3; TRBD1 matches 11 bases. Germline CDR1 is SGHAT and CDR2 is FQNNGV. The CDR3 runs to 15 residues. The trim removed 2 bases at V and 6 bases at J, leaving 4 bases unmatched. The CDR3 region has the DNA TGTGCCAGCAGCTTACAGGGACAGGGGGATGATACGCAGTATTTT. This encodes CASSLQGQGDDTQYF.

This chain links TRBV12-3 or TRBV12-4 with TRBJ2-7; 8 nucleotides match TRBD1. The CDR3 totals 12 residues. V trimming: 5 bases; J trimming: 12 bases; junction bases outside the gene matches: 9. The CDR3 DNA sequence: TGTGCCAGCAGTACCCGGACAGGGACAAGGTACTTC. This encodes CASSTRTGTRYF.

This clonotype was found a few times. The V call is TRBV5-1, the J call TRBJ1-2; D perhaps matches TRBD1 (6 bases). Trimming removed 0 bases at V and 2 bases at J, with 11 bases between. The CDR3 totals 15 residues. Germline V gene sequence: CDR1 SGHRS, CDR2 YFSETQ. The CDR3: CASSLAGARNYGYTF. The CDR3 nucleotides read TGCGCCAGCAGCTTGGCAGGGGCCCGCAACTATGGCTACACCTTC.

This clonotype was observed a few times. The rearrangement uses TRBV4-3 and TRBJ2-2; no clear D. The ends were cut back, 0 bases at V and 1 base at J, with 15 bases in the middle. Germline CDR1 LGHNA, CDR2 YSLEER. The CDR3 consists of 18 residues. CDR3 amino acids: CASSQDLNRRMNTGELFF. DNA of the CDR3: TGCGCCAGCAGCCAAGATCTTAATAGACGGATGAACACCGGGGAGCTGTTTTTT.

This clonotype was seen at least ten times. The CDR3 spells CASSSGGTEAFF. The CDR3 nucleotides are TGTGCCAGCAGCTCGGGGGGGACTGAAGCTTTCTTT. The rearrangement links TRBV5-5 to TRBJ1-1; tentatively, D is TRBD1 (5 bases). The germline CDR1 and CDR2 sequences are SGHKS and YYEKEE (reference sequence). Trimming shortened V by 3 bases and J by 5 bases, and 8 bases separated the two germline ends. The length of the CDR3 is 12 residues.

The chain uses TRBV3-1 and TRBJ2-7; TRBD1 agrees at 9 bases. Germline V gene data show CDR1 as LGHDT and CDR2 as YNNKEL (reference sequence). Trimming at V came to 0 bases and at J to 4 bases, leaving 1 base not matched to a gene. The CDR3 is made up of 14 amino acids. The CDR3 DNA reads as TGTGCCAGCAGCCAAGATGGGACAGGGTACGAGCAGTACTTC. Its protein is CASSQDGTGYEQYF.

V usage is TRBV11-2 and J usage is TRBJ2-7; perhaps TRBD1 as D (5 bases). Germline V CDR1 and CDR2: SGHAT, FQNNGV. The CDR3 totals 12 residues. Trimming took 5 bases from V and 6 from J, leaving 11 bases between them. This CDR3 is CASSVDNREQYF. The CDR3 coding sequence is TGTGCCAGCAGCGTGGACAACCGCGAGCAGTACTTC.

This sequence joins TRBV5-1 and TRBJ2-2; no definite D call. Per germline, CDR1 SGHRS and CDR2 YFSETQ. The CDR3 is made up of 14 amino acids. Trimming left V 1 base short and J 2 bases short, with 6 bases between. The CDR3 loop reads CASSLLSNTGELFF. The DNA of the CDR3 is TGCGCCAGCAGCTTGCTATCTAACACCGGGGAGCTGTTTTTT.

This clonotype appeared a few times. The DNA of the CDR3 is TGTGCCAGCAGTTTTAGGCAGGGGACCGAAAAACTGTTTTTT. Amino acid sequence: CASSFRQGTEKLFF. The V call is TRBV12-3 or TRBV12-4, the J call TRBJ1-4; maybe TRBD1 (6 bases). This CDR3 is built from 14 residues. V dropped 3 bases and J dropped 8 bases, with 13 bases sitting between them.

The chain combines TRBV7-9 with TRBJ2-3, with D uncertain. V was pared by 5 bases and J by 13 bases, with 22 bases between. CDR3 size: 14 residues. The germline CDR1 and CDR2 sequences are SEHNR and FQNEAQ (reference sequence). The DNA of the CDR3 is TGTGCCAGCAGCCACGGCTATGAGCCCGCAAACAAGTATTTT. Amino acids: CASSHGYEPANKYF.

There are a few counts of this clonotype. V and J are TRBV12-3 or TRBV12-4 and TRBJ1-2, with TRBD1 as a possible D gene (5 bases). There are 11 residues in the CDR3. Trimming stripped 8 bases from V and 4 bases from J, with 8 bases between. The CDR3: CASGQGYGYTF. CDR3 sequence (DNA): TGTGCCAGCGGTCAGGGCTATGGCTACACCTTC.

This chain uses TRBV7-2 with TRBJ2-2; D not certain. Per the germline V gene, CDR1 is SGHTA and CDR2 is FQGNSA. With 8 bases removed from V and 2 bases from J, the gap between germline ends came to 15 bases. CDR3 length: 15 amino acids. For the CDR3, the DNA is TGTGCCAGCTGTTTCCCGGGTCGCAACACCGGGGAGCTGTTTTTT. Translated, it gives CASCFPGRNTGELFF.

The chain couples TRBV12-3 or TRBV12-4 to TRBJ1-2, with TRBD1 as a possible D gene (5 bases). The V end lost 3 bases, the J end lost 4 bases, and 9 bases lay between the germline ends. This CDR3 spans 13 amino acids. CDR3 in amino acids: CASSFFQGYGYTF. The DNA of the CDR3 is TGTGCCAGCAGTTTCTTCCAGGGCTATGGCTACACCTTC.

The chain couples TRBV28 to TRBJ1-2, with D possibly being TRBD1 (5 bases). Looked up from germline, CDR1 is MDHEN and CDR2 is SYDVKM. The CDR3 contains 15 residues. Trimming left V 7 bases short and J 4 bases short, with 19 bases between. CDR3 sequence (DNA): TGTGCCAGCAACCCGCCGGGGCGCTTCCTCTATGGCTACACCTTC. It specifies CASNPPGRFLYGYTF.

This clonotype showed up just a few times. The chain carries TRBV24-1 and TRBJ2-1; D is possibly TRBD2 (6 bases). Trimming shortened V by 5 bases and J by 6 bases, and 16 bases separated the two germline ends. The CDR3 has 15 amino acids. Germline CDR1 KGHDR, CDR2 SFDVKD. CDR3 bases: TGTGCCACCAGTGGGGGGACTTCTTTGGGCAATGAGCAGTTCTTC. It translates to CATSGGTSLGNEQFF.

With respect to this clonotype: One end of the junction fails to match germline, which may point to a read error. The chain has TRBV29-1 and TRBJ2-2; 9 positions match TRBD2. The CDR3 spans 15 residues. Germline CDR1 and CDR2: SQVTM and ANQGSEA. CDR3 residues: CSAVLAGTNTGELFF. CDR3 bases: TGTAGCGCCGTCCTAGCGGGAACGAACACCGGGGAGCTGTTTTTT.

The rearrangement links TRBV15 to TRBJ1-3; 8 bases match TRBD1. The CDR3 runs 14 residues. Germline CDR1 and CDR2: LNHNV and YYDKDF (reference sequence). V lost 9 bases and J lost 4; bases outside the gene matches: 8. This chain's CDR3 is CATKQGVVGNTIYF. For the CDR3, the DNA is TGTGCCACGAAACAGGGGGTGGTAGGAAACACCATATATTTT.

The chain uses TRBV5-1 and TRBJ2-3; 9 bases match TRBD1. This CDR3 contains 14 residues. CDR1 is SGHRS and CDR2 is YFSETQ in the germline V gene. V was clipped by 4 bases and J by 5 bases; unmatched bases: 5. The CDR3 DNA reads TGCGCCAGCAGCAGACAGGGGGACCGAGATACGCAGTATTTT. This translates into CASSRQGDRDTQYF.

The sample holds a few counts of this clonotype. The genes are TRBV5-1 and TRBJ2-1; TRBD2 matches at 10 bases. CDR3 length equals 17 residues. CDR1 and CDR2 from the germline V gene are SGHRS and YFSETQ. Losses at the gene ends were 4 bases for V and 4 bases for J; bases not matched to a gene: 11. In DNA, the CDR3 is TGCGCCAGCAGCCCAAAACGCTCTAGCGGGGGATACAATGAGCAGTTCTTC. It specifies CASSPKRSSGGYNEQFF.

As concerns this clonotype: Being one base from a much bigger clone, this may be a read error. No conserved phenylalanine or tryptophan ends this CDR3, so it is likely a read error. The gene calls are TRBV29-1 and TRBJ2-5; 12 positions agree with TRBD2. In germline, CDR1 is SQVTM, CDR2 ANQGSEA. This CDR3 region has 14 residues. The ends lost 6 bases at V and 3 bases at J; junction bases unmatched: 5. The CDR3 protein is CSVARTSGKETQYL. CDR3 DNA sequence: TGCAGCGTCGCCCGGACTAGCGGGAAAGAGACCCAGTACTTA.

The V and J genes are TRBV5-6 and TRBJ1-1, with 12 nucleotides matching TRBD1. From germline, CDR1 is SGHDT and CDR2 YYEEEE. J gave up 4 bases and V 2 bases, and 9 bases lay outside the gene matches. The CDR3 extends over 17 amino acids. The chain's CDR3 is CASSFGTGGSKGTEAFF. CDR3 in DNA: TGTGCCAGCAGCTTCGGGACAGGGGGCTCGAAGGGCACTGAAGCTTTCTTT.

The CDR3 is CASSQDQRSGANVLTF. The CDR3 DNA sequence: TGCGCCAGCAGCCAAGATCAGCGGTCTGGGGCCAACGTCCTGACTTTC. This sequence joins TRBV4-3 and TRBJ2-6; D possibly corresponds to TRBD2 (5 bases). The germline V and J ends were trimmed by 0 bases and 1 base, with 7 bases remaining between them. CDR3 length equals 16 residues. Germline V gene data show CDR1 as LGHNA and CDR2 as YSLEER.

In this sample, this clonotype turned up many times. The rearrangement links TRBV29-1 to TRBJ2-5; the match to TRBD2 covers 8 bases. The CDR3 loop spans 14 amino acids. Trimming took 7 bases from V and 4 from J; bases not matched to a gene: 11. Germline V gene lookup returns CDR1 SQVTM and CDR2 ANQGSEA. The CDR3 loop reads CSAGSGNGGETQYF. The CDR3 DNA sequence: TGCAGCGCCGGTAGCGGGAACGGGGGAGAGACCCAGTACTTC.

This clonotype was seen more than once but under ten times. The rearrangement joins TRBV7-8 to TRBJ1-2, with D possibly TRBD1 on 5 matching bases. Germline CDR1 SGHVS, CDR2 FQNEAQ. V was shortened by 2 bases and J by 4 bases, with 23 bases between the two germline ends. The CDR3 extends over 18 amino acids. The CDR3 nucleotides are TGTGCCAGCAGCTTAAGCGGCGGGGCCCTAGGGGTCGGCTATGGCTACACCTTC. It is translated as CASSLSGGALGVGYGYTF.

The V call is TRBV20-1, the J call TRBJ2-1, with D possibly matching TRBD2 (6 bases). Deletions cut 3 bases from V and 1 base from J, with 16 bases between. Looked up from germline, CDR1 is DFQATT and CDR2 is SNEGSKA (reference sequence). This CDR3 region has 16 residues. The CDR3 protein is CSARGLRGRSYNEQFF. The CDR3, as DNA: TGCAGTGCTAGGGGGCTTCGGGGGAGGTCCTACAATGAGCAGTTCTTC.

This clonotype has just a few counts. The chain couples TRBV11-2 to TRBJ2-1, with 16 bases that match TRBD2. This CDR3 has 18 amino acids. CDR1 SGHAT and CDR2 FQNNGV come from the germline V gene. With V trimmed by 1 base and J by 6 bases, 6 bases remained unmatched. The CDR3 protein is CASSLVGTSGRAGNEQFF. CDR3 nucleotides: TGTGCCAGCAGCTTAGTCGGGACTAGCGGGAGGGCCGGCAATGAGCAGTTCTTC.

The rearrangement links TRBV12-3 or TRBV12-4 to TRBJ2-2, with 8 bases matching TRBD2. V was clipped by 2 bases and J by 7 bases; unmatched bases: 9. The CDR3 loop spans 16 amino acids. The CDR3 DNA reads as TGTGCCAGCAGTTTACGTGGCGGGAGGACGGACGGGGAGCTGTTTTTT. Translation gives CASSLRGGRTDGELFF.

In regard to this clonotype: At one end the junction does not follow the germline gene, possibly because of a read error. The rearrangement links TRBV7-8 to TRBJ2-2; TRBD1 or TRBD2 may be the D gene (5 bases each). The CDR3 covers 15 residues. Per germline, CDR1 SGHVS and CDR2 FQNEAQ. CDR3 loop: CASSWFPGPTGELFF. The CDR3 DNA is TGTGCCAGCAGCTGGTTTCCAGGGCCCACCGGGGAGCTGTTTTTC.

This clonotype was picked up many times. This rearrangement joins TRBV12-3 or TRBV12-4 to TRBJ2-5; TRBD1 agrees at 7 bases. Trimming cost V 5 bases and J 1 base; bases outside gene matches: 10. CDR3 size: 16 residues. The CDR3 bases are TGTGCCAGCAGTCCCGCCGGGACAGAGGTCCAAGAGACCCAGTACTTC. This gives the protein CASSPAGTEVQETQYF.